This entry lists 2 T cell receptor beta chains sequenced from one sample in a study of blood T cell repertoires in COVID-19. Clones were read by immunoSEQ multiplex PCR, and TCRdb kept only the in-frame ones, dropping some. This sample has approximately 120,000 clones, with 81% found just once. Material: peripheral blood. The source of these receptors is a human donor in a cohort sampled during active COVID-19.

This chain uses TRBV5-6 with TRBJ1-2, with 10 bases lining up with TRBD1. CDR1 SGHDT and CDR2 YYEEEE come from the germline V gene. The V gene end was trimmed by 0 bases and the J gene end by 5 bases; junction bases not matched to a gene: 1. The CDR3 length is 14 residues. The CDR3 region has the DNA TGTGCCAGCAGCTTGGGGACAGGGGGATATGGCTACACCTTC. Encoded protein: CASSLGTGGYGYTF.

The chain links TRBV7-9 to TRBJ2-7; TRBD2 matches 10 bases. The CDR3 is 15 amino acids. V shed 4 bases, J shed 2 bases, and the junction held 5 bases outside the gene matches. CDR1 is SEHNR and CDR2 is FQNEAQ in the germline V gene (reference sequence). The CDR3 DNA sequence: TGTGCCAGCAGCTCCGGACTAGCGGATGCCTACGAGCAGTACTTC. Its protein product is CASSSGLADAYEQYF. The variable domain in full, with the rest retrieved from reference TRBV7-9 and TRBJ2-7, is DTGVSQNPRHKITKRGQNVTFRCDPISEHNRLYWYRQTLGQGPEFLTYFQNEAQLEKSRLLSDRFSAERPKGSFSTLEIQRTEQGDSAMYLCASSSGLADAYEQYFGPGTRLTVT.